This T cell receptor (beta chain) was sequenced in a study of cytomegalovirus exposure and HLA in healthy donors. CDR3 size: 14 residues. V dropped 6 bases and J dropped 8 bases, with 17 bases sitting between them. In germline, CDR1 is LGHNA, CDR2 YNFKEQ. This clone was picked up a small number of times. This PCR relied on a set of 60 Vbeta primers and 13 Jbeta primers. Assay used: immunoSEQ multiplex PCR; TCRdb lists only in-frame clones, some missing. The sample has approximately 150,000 clones; approximately 9% are singletons. This chain connects TRBV4-2 to TRBJ2-1, with D possibly TRBD2 on 5 matching bases. Sequenced material: PBMCs. This clonotype was sampled from a male donor in good health and CMV-seronegative. CDR3 loop: CASSPLGKSDEQFF. The CDR3 DNA sequence: TGTGCCAGCAGTCCCCTCGGGAAAAGCGATGAGCAGTTCTTC.